This T cell receptor (beta chain) is from a study of Ad26.COV2.S vaccination and SARS-CoV-2 variants. Study overall: By the intramuscular route, Ad26.COV2.S was given once, or twice 56 days apart.

The method was immunoSEQ multiplex PCR; TCRdb's version includes in-frame clones alone and lacks a portion of them. The top ten clones hold just over 2.5% of a sample with around 450,000 clones, roughly 89% of them seen once. Study-level findings and limits: Substantial breadth was reportedly displayed by spike-specific CD8+ and CD4+ T cell responses after vaccination. It was vaccine recipients, not placebo recipients, who had the higher spike-specific TCR breadth.

From germline, CDR1 is LNHDA and CDR2 SQIVND (reference sequence). This CDR3 is built from 14 residues. Trimming removed 8 bases from V and 5 bases from J; junction bases left unmatched: 9. With respect to this clone: What it binds is not known.

The sample's treatment: about 20 received Ad26.COV2.S at low or high dose, single or two shots; about 5 received placebo; per-sample allocation not given. Repertoires come from day 63 after the first vaccine or placebo injection. This rearrangement joins TRBV19 to TRBJ1-2, with 9 bases identical to TRBD1. The TCR was taken from a person aged 18-65 years who received the Ad26.COV2.S COVID-19 vaccine or a placebo. The specimen comprised peripheral blood, sampled in a trial of Ad26.COV2.S vaccine versus placebo. CDR3 DNA sequence: TGTGCCAGTCGCCCGGGACAGGGAAGGTATGGCTACACCTTC. Translating it yields CASRPGQGRYGYTF.